The following is a TCR beta chain sequence with its context. Its antigen is not known. Measured with immunoSEQ multiplex PCR; TCRdb has only the in-frame clones, and not every one. There are about 200,000 clones in the sample; about 91% occur only once, and roughly 2.8% lies in the top ten. V gave up 3 bases and J gave up 5 bases; unmatched junction bases: 13. The CDR3 has 19 amino acids. The V gene's germline CDR1 is SGHRS and CDR2 YFSETQ. The sample belongs to a study of cytomegalovirus exposure and HLA in healthy donors. Overall study: The use of the same platform for the approximately 110 validation repertoires and the 600 to 700 first-cohort repertoires was reported by a later analysis. Study-wide results and limits: Three chains tied to CMV proved CMV antigen-specific in vitro. Subsequent analysis revealed that first-cohort TCR clusters tended to co-occur in the 120 validation repertoires.

The donors were in the 120-subject validation cohort, distinct from the 666-subject first cohort. The sample comprised PBMCs. The receptor was derived from a woman under 30 in good health and CMV-seronegative. The genes are TRBV5-1 and TRBJ2-2; TRBD2 agrees at 13 bases. The CDR3 loop is CASSSNLIGLAGVTGELFF. The DNA for the CDR3 is TGCGCCAGCAGCTCGAACTTAATTGGACTAGCGGGAGTAACCGGGGAGCTGTTTTTT.